Detailed here is one T cell receptor (beta chain). The record originates from a study of cytomegalovirus exposure and HLA in healthy donors. The CDR3 loop spans 15 amino acids. The V end was cut by 6 bases, the J end by 4 bases, with 16 bases between. The V gene's germline CDR1 is MNHEY and CDR2 SVGAGI. Researchers ran the PCR with 60 Vbeta and 13 Jbeta primers. Measured with immunoSEQ multiplex PCR; TCRdb has only the in-frame clones, and not every one. The table has 130,000 to 150,000 clones, under 85% seen once. This rearrangement joins TRBV6-5 to TRBJ2-1; possibly TRBD2 for D (5 bases). The receptor was derived from a woman between 35 and 50 years old in good health and CMV-seropositive. Sequencing input: PBMCs. The CDR3 nucleotides read TGTGCCAGCAGACCTACTAGGACCGGTTACAATGAGCAGTTCTTC. It encodes CASRPTRTGYNEQFF.